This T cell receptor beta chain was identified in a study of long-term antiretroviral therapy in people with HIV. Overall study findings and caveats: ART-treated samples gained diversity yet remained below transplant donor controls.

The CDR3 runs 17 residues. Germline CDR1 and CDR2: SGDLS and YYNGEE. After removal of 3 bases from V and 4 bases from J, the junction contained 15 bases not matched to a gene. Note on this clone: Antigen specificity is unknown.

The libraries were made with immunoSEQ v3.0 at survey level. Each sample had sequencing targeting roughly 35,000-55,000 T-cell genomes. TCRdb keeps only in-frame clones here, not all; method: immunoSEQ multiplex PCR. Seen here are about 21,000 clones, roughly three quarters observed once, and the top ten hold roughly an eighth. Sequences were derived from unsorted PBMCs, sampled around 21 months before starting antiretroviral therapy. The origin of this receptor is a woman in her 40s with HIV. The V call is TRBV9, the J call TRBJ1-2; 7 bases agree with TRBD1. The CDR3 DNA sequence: TGTGCCAGCAGCGCCATCCAGGGGGGGACTAGGGTCTATGGCTACACCTTC. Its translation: CASSAIQGGTRVYGYTF.